This is a list of T cell receptor beta chains from one sample in a study of cytotoxic CD8 clonotypes in ibrutinib-treated CLL. TCRdb's table, derived via immunoSEQ multiplex PCR, lists solely in-frame clones and lacks some. The repertoire has some 130,000 clones, approximately 89% of them found once; the top ten carry approximately 11%. Sequencing was performed on PBMCs, taken after 12 months of ibrutinib treatment. All receptors come from a human donor with chronic lymphocytic leukemia. CDR3s include the opening cysteine and the closing phenylalanine or tryptophan. A D gene is named only where the DNA matches it firmly. Size is omitted from some rows. Given values are once, few, many or a class for expanded clones.

NA,NA,TRBJ1-5,15,TRBV18,CASSADRGGNQPQHF,TGTGCCAGCTCAGCGGACCGCGGAGGCAATCAGCCCCAGCATTTT
once,NA,TRBJ1-2,13,TRBV30,CAWSAGEGGGYTF,TGTGCCTGGAGTGCAGGAGAGGGGGGTGGCTACACCTTC
NA,NA,TRBJ2-2,12,TRBV10-1,CASSGGAGELFF,TGCGCCAGCAGTGGTGGGGCCGGGGAGCTGTTTTTT
NA,TRBD1,TRBJ1-5,20,TRBV4-1,CASSQDPDRVMRGSNQPQHF,TGCGCCAGCAGCCAAGACCCGGACAGGGTAATGAGAGGGAGCAATCAGCCCCAGCATTTT
NA,NA,TRBJ2-7,20,TRBV28,CASRPQNLALAGPVSYEQYF,TGTGCCAGCAGGCCACAAAATTTAGCCTTGGCGGGGCCTGTCTCCTACGAGCAGTACTTC
NA,NA,TRBJ1-4,15,TRBV28,CASSGPGLGEEKLFF,TGTGCCAGCAGTGGGCCGGGGCTAGGGGAGGAAAAACTGTTTTTT
once,TRBD2,TRBJ2-5,13,TRBV5-6,CASSFWEGETQYF,TGTGCCAGCAGCTTCTGGGAGGGAGAGACCCAGTACTTC
NA,NA,TRBJ2-6,16,TRBV9,CASSAPRDRGANVLTF,TGTGCCAGCAGCGCGCCCCGGGATCGTGGGGCCAACGTCCTGACTTTC
NA,NA,TRBJ2-6,14,TRBV6-6,CASFGQAGANVLTF,TGTGCCAGCTTCGGTCAGGCTGGGGCCAACGTCCTGACTTTC
NA,TRBD2,TRBJ2-5,16,TRBV7-9,CASSPRLAGEVETQYF,TGTGCCAGCAGCCCTCGACTAGCGGGAGAGGTGGAGACCCAGTACTTC
NA,NA,TRBJ2-7,13,TRBV11-2,CASSFEISYEQYF,TGTGCCAGCAGCTTCGAAATCTCCTACGAGCAGTACTTC
NA,NA,TRBJ2-7,11,TRBV28,CASSPFYEQYF,TGTGCCAGCAGCCCATTCTACGAGCAGTACTTC
once,NA,TRBJ2-1,16,TRBV19,CASSSLTGGQDNEQFF,TGTGCCAGTAGCTCCCTAACGGGCGGGCAAGACAATGAGCAGTTCTTC
NA,TRBD2,TRBJ2-3,16,TRBV19,CASSIDSAGAPDTQYF,TGTGCCAGTAGTATAGATTCAGCGGGAGCCCCAGATACGCAGTATTTT
NA,TRBD2,TRBJ2-1,15,TRBV30,CAFKPGLSSYNEQFF,TGTGCCTTTAAACCGGGACTAAGCTCCTACAATGAGCAGTTCTTC
NA,TRBD1,TRBJ2-5,14,TRBV9,CASSGGQGGETQYF,TGTGCCAGCAGCGGAGGACAGGGTGGGGAGACCCAGTACTTC
NA,TRBD2,TRBJ2-3,19,TRBV19,CASSMGSGTQIGVTDTQYF,TGTGCCAGTAGTATGGGTAGCGGGACTCAAATAGGAGTCACAGATACGCAGTATTTT
NA,NA,TRBJ2-2,13,TRBV6-5,CASGNPNTGELFF,TGTGCCAGCGGAAATCCGAACACCGGGGAGCTGTTTTTT